These T cell receptor beta chains were read from a single sample in a study of molecular identifiers for immune sequencing clone quantification. MiXCR was run by TCRdb on the PCR reads, yielding one entry per CDR3 protein. The table lists under 350,000 distinct CDR3 sequences, over 20% of them singletons. What was sequenced was naive CD8+ T cells from blood, with Jurkat cell RNA spiked in. The receptors stem from a human donor in good health. Some libraries in this study had Jurkat cell RNA spiked in. Each CDR3 is given with its conserved first and last residue. A D gene is named only where the DNA matches it firmly. A clone size is listed for some rows: how often the clone was seen (once, few, many), or a class if it is expanded.

j_call: TRBJ1-5; d_call: NA; v_call: TRBV12-3/TRBV12-4; clone_size: many; cdr3_nt: TGTGCCAGCAGTTCTCTGACGAAGCCCCAGCATTTT; cdr3_aa: CASSSLTKPQHF
j_call: TRBJ2-1; d_call: TRBD1; v_call: TRBV7-2; clone_size: NA; cdr3_nt: TGTGCCAGCAGCTCTAGGGACAGGGATTCTGACAATGAGCGGTTCTTC; cdr3_aa: CASSSRDRDSDNERFF
j_call: TRBJ2-1; d_call: NA; v_call: TRBV6-6; clone_size: many; cdr3_nt: TGTGCCAGCAGTTATGGAGCGGGCGAGCAGTTCTTC; cdr3_aa: CASSYGAGEQFF
j_call: TRBJ2-5; d_call: NA; v_call: TRBV12-3/TRBV12-4; clone_size: NA; cdr3_nt: TGTGCCAGCAGTACCAGGTTTCAAGAGACCCAGTACTTC; cdr3_aa: CASSTRFQETQYF
j_call: TRBJ1-4; d_call: TRBD1; v_call: TRBV27; clone_size: NA; cdr3_nt: TGTGCCAGCAGTTCCACAGGGGTGGAGGCACTGTTTTTT; cdr3_aa: CASSSTGVEALFF
j_call: TRBJ2-1; d_call: TRBD2; v_call: TRBV20-1; clone_size: many; cdr3_nt: TGCAGTGCTAGAGCCCTGACTAGCGGGAGGATGAATGAGCAGTTCTTC; cdr3_aa: CSARALTSGRMNEQFF
j_call: TRBJ2-7; d_call: TRBD1; v_call: TRBV29-1; clone_size: many; cdr3_nt: TGCAGCGCCAGGACAGGGCCCTACGAGCAGTACTTC; cdr3_aa: CSARTGPYEQYF
j_call: TRBJ2-5; d_call: NA; v_call: TRBV7-9; clone_size: NA; cdr3_nt: TGTGCCAGCAGCGGGGACCGGGACCGCTTGGAGACCCAGTACTTC; cdr3_aa: CASSGDRDRLETQYF
j_call: TRBJ2-2; d_call: TRBD2; v_call: TRBV7-9; clone_size: NA; cdr3_nt: TGTGCCAGCGGCTCCGGGACTAGCTTTGCCGGGGAGCTGTTTTTT; cdr3_aa: CASGSGTSFAGELFF
j_call: TRBJ1-1; d_call: NA; v_call: TRBV11-2; clone_size: NA; cdr3_nt: TGTGCCAGCAGCTTAGATGGTGTGCTGTCGGTGGCTTTCTTT; cdr3_aa: CASSLDGVLSVAFF
j_call: TRBJ2-3; d_call: TRBD2; v_call: TRBV19; clone_size: NA; cdr3_nt: TGTGCCAGTAGTGGGGGCCGGAGCGGGAGCGTCCCAGATACGCAGTATTTT; cdr3_aa: CASSGGRSGSVPDTQYF
j_call: TRBJ1-3; d_call: NA; v_call: TRBV27; clone_size: NA; cdr3_nt: TGTGCCAGCAGCCAAAAACCGGGACACCCATTGATCTTCGCGGGAAGTCCTGGAAACACCATATATTTT; cdr3_aa: CASSQKPGHPLIFAGSPGNTIYF
j_call: TRBJ2-4; d_call: NA; v_call: TRBV2; clone_size: NA; cdr3_nt: TGTGCCAGCAGTGATCTGGTAGAAAACATTCAGTACTTC; cdr3_aa: CASSDLVENIQYF
j_call: TRBJ2-7; d_call: NA; v_call: TRBV5-4; clone_size: many; cdr3_nt: TGTGCCAGCAGCTTCTCGCCCCTCTCCGAGCAGTACTTC; cdr3_aa: CASSFSPLSEQYF
j_call: TRBJ2-7; d_call: TRBD2; v_call: TRBV2; clone_size: few; cdr3_nt: TGTGCCAGCAGCAATAGCGGGAGGGCCCACGAGCAGTACTTC; cdr3_aa: CASSNSGRAHEQYF
j_call: TRBJ1-2; d_call: NA; v_call: TRBV14; clone_size: many; cdr3_nt: TGTGCCAGCAGCCAGTCTCCAGGGGATGGCTACACCTTC; cdr3_aa: CASSQSPGDGYTF
j_call: TRBJ1-3; d_call: NA; v_call: TRBV4-3; clone_size: NA; cdr3_nt: TGCGCCAGCAGCCAAGATAAGCTCTCTGGAAACACCATATATTTT; cdr3_aa: CASSQDKLSGNTIYF
j_call: TRBJ1-1; d_call: TRBD1; v_call: TRBV14; clone_size: many; cdr3_nt: TGTGCCAGCAGCCAGGGGACAGGCCGGTTTGGTGAAGCTTTCTTT; cdr3_aa: CASSQGTGRFGEAFF
j_call: TRBJ2-1; d_call: NA; v_call: TRBV6-6; clone_size: many; cdr3_nt: TGTGCCAGCAGTCCCCGAGTAGCGAGTATCTACAATGAGCAGTTCTTC; cdr3_aa: CASSPRVASIYNEQFF
j_call: TRBJ2-7; d_call: TRBD1; v_call: TRBV30; clone_size: few; cdr3_nt: TGTGCCTGGACCGGGACAGGTTCCTACGAGCAGTACTTC; cdr3_aa: CAWTGTGSYEQYF
j_call: TRBJ1-1; d_call: NA; v_call: TRBV6-2/TRBV6-3; clone_size: many; cdr3_nt: TGTGCCAGCAGTTACTCGATTACCGGGGGCACTGAAGCTTTCTTT; cdr3_aa: CASSYSITGGTEAFF
j_call: TRBJ2-3; d_call: TRBD2; v_call: TRBV5-4; clone_size: NA; cdr3_nt: TGTGCCAGCAGCTTGGAACTAGCGGGGGGTGTGGATTATTTTAATACGCAGTTTTTT; cdr3_aa: CASSLELAGGVDYFNTQFF